Listed here are 31 T cell receptor beta chains from one sample, sequenced in a study of CD8 T cells in ankylosing spondylitis. TCRdb re-called the 5' RACE reads through MiXCR, storing one row per CDR3 protein. Of under 250,000 distinct CDR3 sequences in the sample, roughly a third are singletons; the top ten hold about 4.2%. The sample consisted of blood, either unsorted or a sorted T cell fraction (not recorded which). These receptor sequences come from a male donor with ankylosing spondylitis or in good health (not recorded which).

There are a few counts of this clonotype. The chain is built from TRBV20-1 and TRBJ2-3, with D possibly TRBD1 on 6 matching bases. The germline CDR1 and CDR2 sequences are DFQATT and SNEGSKA (reference sequence). V was trimmed by 1 base and J by 2 bases, leaving 13 bases between them. The CDR3 spans 15 residues. CDR3 amino acids: CSARGGRGYTDTQYF. The CDR3 region has the DNA TGCAGTGCTAGAGGCGGCAGGGGATACACAGATACGCAGTATTTT.

The chain has TRBV29-1 and TRBJ2-3; 7 nucleotides align to TRBD2. Germline CDR1 SQVTM, CDR2 ANQGSEA. The CDR3 extends over 14 amino acids. The trim removed 4 bases at V and 1 base at J, leaving 5 bases unmatched. CDR3 bases: TGCAGCGTTGCCGGACTAGTGGGCACAGATACGCAGTATTTT. Its translation is CSVAGLVGTDTQYF.

This sequence joins TRBV20-1 and TRBJ2-5; D is uncertain. Germline values: CDR1 DFQATT, CDR2 SNEGSKA (reference sequence). V lost 3 bases to trimming and J lost 2 bases, with 13 bases between them. The CDR3 contains 14 residues. The CDR3 region has the DNA TGCAGTGCTAGGCCCCCGTCCGGGCAAGAGACCCAGTACTTC. As protein: CSARPPSGQETQYF.

The chain links TRBV6-1 to TRBJ1-4; D is uncertain. The V gene lost 5 bases and the J gene lost 7 bases, with 17 bases spanning the gap. CDR3 length: 15 amino acids. Germline CDR1 is MNHNS and CDR2 is SASEGT. CDR3 loop: CASSTGLPFGEKLFF. The CDR3 coding sequence is TGTGCCAGCAGTACCGGACTTCCCTTCGGTGAAAAACTGTTTTTT.

The chain combines TRBV29-1 with TRBJ1-5; 9 bases are a match to TRBD1. Germline lookup yields CDR1 SQVTM and CDR2 ANQGSEA. V trimming: 4 bases; J trimming: 3 bases; junction bases outside the gene matches: 4. The CDR3 has 14 amino acids. Here the CDR3 DNA reads TGCAGCGTTGCAGGGACAGGGTACAATCAGCCCCAGCATTTT. This sequence encodes CSVAGTGYNQPQHF.

This clonotype was counted only a few times. This rearrangement joins TRBV7-2 to TRBJ1-2, with D perhaps TRBD1 (5 bases). The CDR3 is 14 residues long. Germline V CDR1 and CDR2: SGHTA, FQGNSA. The ends were cut back, 5 bases at V and 4 bases at J, with 14 bases in the middle. CDR3 nucleotide sequence: TGTGCCAGCAGCAACAGGAGGGGATCCTATGGCTACACCTTC. Encoded protein: CASSNRRGSYGYTF.

In this sample, this clonotype turned up once. The chain employs TRBV12-3 or TRBV12-4 and TRBJ1-4; D might be TRBD1 (5 bases). V lost 5 bases and J lost 3, with 10 bases in between. The CDR3 extends over 14 amino acids. CDR3 sequence (DNA): TGTGCCAGCAGTCTCCAGGGTTCTAATGAAAAACTGTTTTTT. It is translated as CASSLQGSNEKLFF.

The chain recombines TRBV20-1 with TRBJ2-5; D gene uncertain. V was trimmed by 2 bases and J by 5 bases, leaving 12 bases between them. This CDR3 contains 13 residues. CDR1 is DFQATT and CDR2 is SNEGSKA in the germline V gene (reference sequence). CDR3 coding DNA: TGCAGTGCTAGATTGACGGGCGGCGAGACCCAGTACTTC. Translating it yields CSARLTGGETQYF.

The V and J genes are TRBV12-3 or TRBV12-4 and TRBJ1-1; 7 positions match TRBD1. The CDR3 runs to 15 residues. J lost 3 bases, V lost 4 bases, and 8 bases had no gene match. The CDR3 bases are TGTGCCAGCAGTTACCTGACAGGGCCGCACACTGAAGCTTTCTTT. Its translation: CASSYLTGPHTEAFF.

The V gene is TRBV7-3, the J gene TRBJ1-1; tentative D call: TRBD1 (5 bases). This CDR3 is built from 13 residues. V shed 5 bases and J shed 6 bases, with 13 bases lying between them. Germline-derived CDR1 and CDR2 are SGHTA and FQGTGA. The CDR3 spells CASSPFPGAEAFF. CDR3 DNA sequence: TGTGCCAGCAGCCCTTTCCCGGGGGCTGAAGCTTTCTTT.

J is TRBJ2-1 and V is TRBV29-1; the match to TRBD1 covers 11 bases. The germline gives CDR1 SQVTM, CDR2 ANQGSEA. The CDR3 covers 13 residues. CDR3 DNA: TGCATCGCTAGGACAGGGGGCGGGGATGAGCAGTTCTTC. It is translated as CIARTGGGDEQFF.

The sample holds many counts of this clonotype. The chain has TRBV29-1 and TRBJ1-2; no reliable D call. CDR3 size: 13 residues. The germline gives CDR1 SQVTM, CDR2 ANQGSEA. V was pared by 6 bases and J by 4 bases, with 15 bases between. In DNA, the CDR3 is TGCAGCGTAGCCCGGGATTTCGTCTATGGCTACACCTTC. This translates into CSVARDFVYGYTF.

V is TRBV12-3 or TRBV12-4 and J is TRBJ1-4; D gene ambiguous. Trimming left V 1 base short and J 5 bases short, with 5 bases between. The CDR3 is 13 residues long. In DNA form, the CDR3 reads TGTGCCAGCAGTTTAGGTCAAAATGAAAAACTGTTTTTT. Translation: CASSLGQNEKLFF.

The CDR3 nucleotides read TGTGCCAGCAGGCCGGGACAGGGGTTGTGGGAGCAGTACTTC. Encoded protein: CASRPGQGLWEQYF. V is TRBV5-5 and J is TRBJ2-7; 10 bases map to TRBD1. Germline V CDR1 and CDR2: SGHKS, YYEKEE (reference sequence). J gave up 7 bases and V 5 bases, and 9 bases lay outside the gene matches. This CDR3 spans 14 amino acids.

This clonotype was seen a few times. The chain couples TRBV6-1 to TRBJ2-3; D is undetermined. V lost 6 bases and J lost 0, with 7 bases in between. Germline CDR1 MNHNS, CDR2 SASEGT. The CDR3 runs 13 residues. The CDR3 sequence is CASRTTSTDTQYF. DNA for the CDR3: TGTGCCAGCAGGACAACCAGCACAGATACGCAGTATTTT.

The chain couples TRBV28 to TRBJ1-5; D perhaps matches TRBD1 (5 bases). In germline, CDR1 is MDHEN, CDR2 SYDVKM. The germline V and J ends were trimmed by 6 bases and 3 bases, with 15 bases remaining between them. CDR3 size: 15 residues. As DNA, the CDR3 is TGTGCCAGCAGCTACCGAGGACACCACAATCAGCCCCAGCATTTT. This encodes CASSYRGHHNQPQHF.

This clonotype was counted ten times or more. CDR3 in amino acids: CSARDLNGNQPQHF. CDR3 in DNA: TGCAGTGCTAGAGATTTGAATGGCAATCAGCCCCAGCATTTT. The chain couples TRBV20-1 to TRBJ1-5, with D unresolved. CDR1 DFQATT and CDR2 SNEGSKA come from the germline V gene (reference sequence). Trimming took off 0 bases at V and 2 bases at J, with 8 bases between the two ends. This CDR3 comprises 14 residues.

This rearrangement joins TRBV24-1 to TRBJ2-5, with TRBD2 matching over 11 bases. J lost 5 bases, V lost 3 bases, and 4 bases had no gene match. Germline values: CDR1 KGHDR, CDR2 SFDVKD. CDR3 length: 15 residues. CDR3 protein: CATSDPRTSGETQYF. In DNA form, the CDR3 reads TGTGCCACCAGTGATCCCCGGACTAGCGGGGAGACCCAGTACTTC.

This clonotype was seen a few times. The CDR3 loop reads CSARGHRDKSNTEAFF. The DNA of the CDR3 is TGCAGTGCTAGGGGGCACCGGGACAAAAGTAACACTGAAGCTTTCTTT. This chain joins TRBV20-1 and TRBJ1-1; a weak D match, TRBD1 (6 bases). Deletions cut 3 bases from V and 2 bases from J, with 19 bases between. This CDR3 has 16 amino acids. Germline values: CDR1 DFQATT, CDR2 SNEGSKA (reference sequence).

A few counts support this clonotype. V is TRBV18 and J is TRBJ2-7; 7 bases map to TRBD2. Germline CDR1 and CDR2: KGHSH and LQKENI. The junction had 9 bases not matched to a gene; V was cut back by 0 bases and J by 7 bases. This CDR3 spans 15 amino acids. The DNA for the CDR3 is TGTGCCAGCTCACCACCGGTAGCGGGCCAGGGTGAGCAGTACTTC. Protein product: CASSPPVAGQGEQYF. Full variable domain (remainder filled in from reference TRBV18 and TRBJ2-7): NAGVMQNPRHLVRRRGQEARLRCSPMKGHSHVYWYRQLPEEGLKFMVYLQKENIIDESGMPKERFSAEFPKEGPSILRIQQVVRGDSAAYFCASSPPVAGQGEQYFGPGTRLTVT.

This sequence joins TRBV5-1 and TRBJ2-1; D gene unclear. CDR3 length: 13 amino acids. Germline values: CDR1 SGHRS, CDR2 YFSETQ. V was clipped by 5 bases and J by 5 bases, with 11 bases between them. CDR3 in amino acids: CASSTGIHNEQFF. In DNA, the CDR3 is TGCGCCAGCAGTACGGGTATCCACAATGAGCAGTTCTTC. The complete variable domain, with remaining parts taken from reference TRBV5-1 and TRBJ2-1, reads KAGVTQTPRYLIKTRGQQVTLSCSPISGHRSVSWYQQTPGQGLQFLFEYFSETQRNKGNFPGRFSGRQFSNSRSEMNVSTLELGDSALYLCASSTGIHNEQFFGPGTRLTVL.

A few counts support this clonotype. Since a much larger clone is just one base distant, this may be a read error. The CDR3 reads CASSFFPGANGLTF. Written as DNA, the CDR3 is TGTGCCAGCAGCTTTTTTCCTGGGGCCAACGGCCTGACTTTC. The genes are TRBV7-2 and TRBJ2-6; D might be TRBD1 (5 bases). The CDR3 has 14 residues. Germline V gene lookup returns CDR1 SGHTA and CDR2 FQGNSA. Full variable domain (missing parts from reference TRBV7-2 and TRBJ2-6): GAGVSQSPSNKVTEKGKDVELRCDPISGHTALYWYRQSLGQGLEFLIYFQGNSAPDKSGLPSDRFSAERTGGSVSTLTIQRTQQEDSAVYLCASSFFPGANGLTFGAGSRLTVL.

This clonotype was recorded many times. This chain links TRBV7-9 with TRBJ2-1; 8 positions match TRBD2. Trimming at V came to 1 base and at J to 9 bases, leaving 8 bases not matched to a gene. Germline V gene data show CDR1 as SEHNR and CDR2 as FQNEAQ (reference sequence). This CDR3 has 15 amino acids. The CDR3 spells CASSLDGLRGGEQFF. The CDR3 DNA reads as TGTGCCAGCAGCTTAGACGGACTTCGGGGGGGTGAGCAGTTCTTC.

V usage is TRBV12-3 or TRBV12-4 and J usage is TRBJ2-1; D is possibly TRBD1 (6 bases). Between the trimmed V and J ends, which lost 8 bases and 3 bases, there was a span of 14 bases. There are 14 residues in the CDR3. The chain's CDR3 is CASGGQGFYNEQFF. As DNA, the CDR3 is TGTGCCAGCGGCGGGCAGGGGTTCTACAATGAGCAGTTCTTC.

This clonotype was detected many times. This chain joins TRBV10-2 and TRBJ1-1; no clear D. V lost 3 bases and J 1 base, leaving 18 bases between the germline ends. Germline CDR1 is WSHSY and CDR2 is SAAADI. This CDR3 spans 17 amino acids. CDR3 in amino acids: CASSDMGQARGNTEAFF. The CDR3 DNA reads as TGCGCCAGCAGTGATATGGGTCAGGCTCGGGGGAACACTGAAGCTTTCTTT.

CDR3 DNA: TGTGCCAGCAGCTTGCATAACAGGGTAGACGGCACAGATACGCAGTATTTT. The encoded protein is CASSLHNRVDGTDTQYF. The chain links TRBV5-5 to TRBJ2-3; possibly TRBD1 for D (6 bases). The ends were cut back, 1 base at V and 1 base at J, with 16 bases in the middle. The CDR3 has 17 amino acids. Germline CDR1 is SGHKS and CDR2 is YYEKEE (reference sequence).

This clonotype was detected only a few times. The chain links TRBV29-1 to TRBJ2-5, with D unresolved. This CDR3 spans 13 amino acids. V was clipped by 7 bases and J by 1 base, with 13 bases between them. Germline CDR1 reads SQVTM; CDR2 reads ANQGSEA. The DNA for the CDR3 is TGCAGCGCCGCGACAAGACTCCAAGAGACCCAGTACTTC. As protein: CSAATRLQETQYF.

This rearrangement joins TRBV6-1 to TRBJ1-5, with D perhaps TRBD1 (6 bases). The CDR3 totals 14 residues. CDR1 MNHNS and CDR2 SASEGT come from the germline V gene. V was shortened by 6 bases and J by 4 bases, with 13 bases between the two germline ends. The CDR3 nucleotides read TGTGCCAGCAGCGCCGGGACAAAGAATCAGCCCCAGCATTTT. This translates into CASSAGTKNQPQHF.

The chain employs TRBV6-1 and TRBJ2-3, with TRBD2 matching 12 bases. The junction had 3 bases not matched to a gene; V was cut back by 3 bases and J by 2 bases. Germline CDR1 MNHNS, CDR2 SASEGT. This CDR3 is 16 amino acids long. CDR3 nucleotide sequence: TGTGCCAGCAGTGAGAGGACTAGCGGGGCCACAGATACGCAGTATTTT. As protein: CASSERTSGATDTQYF.

The rearrangement uses TRBV5-4 and TRBJ1-2, with D tentatively TRBD1 (6 bases). The germline CDR1 and CDR2 sequences are SGHNT and YYREEE (reference sequence). The ends were cut back, 3 bases at V and 2 bases at J, with 17 bases in the middle. The CDR3 totals 16 residues. The DNA for the CDR3 is TGTGCCAGCAGCTCTACAGGGTCCCCCTACAACTATGGCTACACCTTC. Encoded protein: CASSSTGSPYNYGYTF.

J is TRBJ2-2 and V is TRBV10-3; D remains unclear. Germline V CDR1 and CDR2: ENHRY, SYGVKD. Deletions cut 5 bases from V and 0 bases from J, with 10 bases between. This CDR3 is 15 amino acids long. The CDR3 DNA follows: TGTGCCATCAGTACCGGGCCGACGAACACCGGGGAGCTGTTTTTT. This encodes CAISTGPTNTGELFF.